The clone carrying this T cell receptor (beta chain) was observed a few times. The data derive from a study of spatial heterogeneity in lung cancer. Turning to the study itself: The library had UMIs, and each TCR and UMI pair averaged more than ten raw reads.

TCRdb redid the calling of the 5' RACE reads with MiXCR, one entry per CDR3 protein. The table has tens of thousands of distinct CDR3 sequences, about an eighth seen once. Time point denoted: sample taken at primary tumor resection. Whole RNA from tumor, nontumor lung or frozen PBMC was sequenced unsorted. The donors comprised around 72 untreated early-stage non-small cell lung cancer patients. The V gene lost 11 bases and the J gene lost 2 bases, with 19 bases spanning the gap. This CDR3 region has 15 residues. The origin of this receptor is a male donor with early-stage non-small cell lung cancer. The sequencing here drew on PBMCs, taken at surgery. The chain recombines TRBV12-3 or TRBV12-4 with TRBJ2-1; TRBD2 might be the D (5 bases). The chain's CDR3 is CASAPNSDPYNEQFF. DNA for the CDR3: TGTGCCTCCGCTCCCAATAGCGACCCCTACAATGAGCAGTTCTTC.